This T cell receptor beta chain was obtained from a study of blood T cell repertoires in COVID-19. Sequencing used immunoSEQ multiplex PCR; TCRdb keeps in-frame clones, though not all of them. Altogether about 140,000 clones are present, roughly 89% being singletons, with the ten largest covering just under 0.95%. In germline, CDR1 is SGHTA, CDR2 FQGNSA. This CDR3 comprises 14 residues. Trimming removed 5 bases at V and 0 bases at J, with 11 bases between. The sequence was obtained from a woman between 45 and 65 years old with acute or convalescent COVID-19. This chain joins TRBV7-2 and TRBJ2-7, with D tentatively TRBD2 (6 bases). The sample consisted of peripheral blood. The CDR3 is CASSPGLHSYEQYF. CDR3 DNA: TGTGCCAGCAGCCCGGGACTCCACTCCTACGAGCAGTACTTC.